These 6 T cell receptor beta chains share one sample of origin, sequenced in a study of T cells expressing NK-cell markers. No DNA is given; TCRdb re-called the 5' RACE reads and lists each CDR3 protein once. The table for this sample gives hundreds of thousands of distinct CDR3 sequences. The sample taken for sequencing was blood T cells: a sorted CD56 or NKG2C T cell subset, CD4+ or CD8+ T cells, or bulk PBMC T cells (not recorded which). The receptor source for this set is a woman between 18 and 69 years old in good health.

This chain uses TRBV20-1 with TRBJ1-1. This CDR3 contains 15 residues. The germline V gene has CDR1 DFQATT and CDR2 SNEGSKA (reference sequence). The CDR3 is CSAPKAGGGGTEAFF.

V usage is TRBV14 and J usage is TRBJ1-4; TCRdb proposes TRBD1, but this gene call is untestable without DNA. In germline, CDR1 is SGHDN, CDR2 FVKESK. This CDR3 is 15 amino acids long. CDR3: CASSQVQGAREKLFF.

The CDR3: CASSLALAIPDTQYF. The chain has TRBV12-3 or TRBV12-4 and TRBJ2-3. The CDR3 covers 15 residues.

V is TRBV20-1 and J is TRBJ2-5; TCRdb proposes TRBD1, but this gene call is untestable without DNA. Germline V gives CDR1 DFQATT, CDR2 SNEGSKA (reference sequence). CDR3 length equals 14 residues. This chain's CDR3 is CSALAGTGGETQYF.

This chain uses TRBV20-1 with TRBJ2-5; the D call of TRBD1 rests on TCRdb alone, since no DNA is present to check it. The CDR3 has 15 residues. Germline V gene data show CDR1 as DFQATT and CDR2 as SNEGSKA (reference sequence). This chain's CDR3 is CSADPLAGAGETQYF.

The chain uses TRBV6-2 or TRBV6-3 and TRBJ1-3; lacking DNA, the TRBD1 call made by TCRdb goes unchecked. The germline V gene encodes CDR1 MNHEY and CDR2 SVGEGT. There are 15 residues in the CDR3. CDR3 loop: CASHQWGPSGNTIYF.